The 13 T cell receptor beta chains given below trace back to one sample, sequenced in a study of blood T cells in healthy people across ages. Next came a second PCR, run for about 7 to 12 cycles, which used a sample-barcoded 5' primer along with a J-beta primer mix. TCRdb independently ran MiXCR on the 5' RACE reads; one entry per CDR3 protein. The sample consists of 600,000 to 850,000 distinct CDR3 sequences, around 40% of them appearing once. Sequencing was done on a sample of blood. These receptor sequences come from a woman between 55 and 75 years old in good health.

This clonotype was seen more than once but under ten times. The chain recombines TRBV6-2 or TRBV6-3 with TRBJ1-5; a weak D match, TRBD1 (5 bases). CDR3 length: 15 residues. Per the germline V gene, CDR1 is MNHEY and CDR2 is SVGEGT. Trimming shortened V by 8 bases and J by 1 base, and 15 bases separated the two germline ends. The CDR3 spells CASLGLRGSNQPQHF. For the CDR3, the DNA is TGTGCCAGCTTGGGGCTGAGGGGAAGCAATCAGCCCCAGCATTTT.

This clonotype showed up just a few times. V usage is TRBV10-3 and J usage is TRBJ2-1, with TRBD1 matching 8 bases. The DNA end is a closer match to TRBJ2-7, so the J assignment may be wrong. This CDR3 has 16 residues. CDR1 ENHRY and CDR2 SYGVKD come from the germline V gene. The CDR3: CAISGTGYGQDNEQYF. CDR3 coding DNA: TGTGCCATCAGCGGGACAGGCTACGGCCAAGACAATGAGCAGTACTTC.

This rearrangement joins TRBV29-1 to TRBJ2-1, with no clear D. Germline values: CDR1 SQVTM, CDR2 ANQGSEA. CDR3 length: 14 amino acids. The V end was cut by 8 bases, the J end by 0 bases, with 14 bases between. The CDR3 region has the DNA TGCAGCTACACTTTGTCGAGCTCCTACAATGAGCAGTTCTTC. Translation gives CSYTLSSSYNEQFF.

The chain couples TRBV6-2 or TRBV6-3 to TRBJ2-3; D tentatively reads TRBD1 or TRBD2 (5 bases each). The CDR3 loop spans 12 amino acids. The germline gives CDR1 MNHEY, CDR2 SVGEGT. With 2 bases removed from V and 8 bases from J, the gap between germline ends came to 8 bases. The CDR3 loop is CASSYGDATQYF. CDR3 DNA sequence: TGTGCCAGCAGTTACGGGGACGCTACGCAGTATTTT.

The chain links TRBV5-1 to TRBJ1-1; 8 bases line up with TRBD1. The junction had 4 bases not matched to a gene; V was cut back by 0 bases and J by 0 bases. The CDR3 is 16 residues long. Germline CDR1 SGHRS, CDR2 YFSETQ. The CDR3 DNA is TGCGCCAGCAGCTTGGGCGACAGGGGATTGAACACTGAAGCTTTCTTT. Protein: CASSLGDRGLNTEAFF.

This clonotype was counted between two and nine times. V and J are TRBV4-1 and TRBJ2-3; TRBD2 matches at 10 bases. The germline V gene has CDR1 MGHRA and CDR2 YSYEKL. There are 14 residues in the CDR3. The V segment lost 3 bases and the J segment 6 bases; nucleotides outside the gene matches: 3. The CDR3 DNA follows: TGCGCCAGCAGCCAGGGGACTAGCGCGGATACGCAGTATTTT. Protein: CASSQGTSADTQYF.

CDR3 residues: CSARSGSVSSEQYF. Here the CDR3 DNA reads TGCAGTGCTAGGTCCGGGAGTGTGTCTTCCGAGCAGTACTTC. This chain uses TRBV20-1 with TRBJ2-7; D perhaps matches TRBD2 (6 bases). Germline CDR1 DFQATT, CDR2 SNEGSKA (reference sequence). Deletions cut 3 bases from V and 6 bases from J, with 18 bases between. The CDR3 has 14 amino acids.

The rearrangement joins TRBV9 to TRBJ2-3, with TRBD2 matching over 8 bases. Germline trimming cut 0 bases from V and 2 bases from J; bases unmatched to any gene: 8. The CDR3 has 17 amino acids. CDR1 SGDLS and CDR2 YYNGEE come from the germline V gene. In DNA, the CDR3 is TGTGCCAGCAGCGTAGGGCTGGCGGGGGGACTCACAGATACGCAGTATTTT. Its protein is CASSVGLAGGLTDTQYF.

This clonotype showed up just a few times. The genes are TRBV10-2 and TRBJ2-7; D perhaps matches TRBD1 (6 bases). The V gene lost 9 bases and the J gene lost 2 bases, with 17 bases spanning the gap. The CDR3 contains 14 residues. Germline assignment: CDR1 WSHSY and CDR2 SAAADI. The DNA for the CDR3 is TGCGCCAGTACCCGTGCAGGGGTACCCTACGAGCAGTACTTC. As protein: CASTRAGVPYEQYF.

This clonotype occurred a few times. V is TRBV27 and J is TRBJ2-1; 8 positions match TRBD2. V shed 5 bases and J 5 bases; nucleotides not matched to a gene: 5. The germline gives CDR1 MNHEY, CDR2 SMNVEV (reference sequence). The CDR3 sequence is 14 residues long. CDR3 residues: CASSPLAGHNEQFF. CDR3 nucleotides: TGTGCCAGCAGTCCCCTAGCGGGCCACAATGAGCAGTTCTTC.

This clonotype was seen many times. This chain connects TRBV10-3 to TRBJ1-1, with 7 bases lining up with TRBD1. J was trimmed by 1 base and V by 8 bases; bases with no gene match: 4. From germline, CDR1 is ENHRY and CDR2 SYGVKD. The CDR3 is 13 amino acids. CDR3 nucleotides: TGTGCCATCGCTGGGACAGCGAACACTGAAGCTTTCTTT. Translated: CAIAGTANTEAFF.

The V gene is TRBV7-9, the J gene TRBJ2-4; unclear D gene. The germline V gene has CDR1 SEHNR and CDR2 FQNEAQ (reference sequence). The CDR3 contains 15 residues. Between the trimmed V and J ends, which lost 0 bases and 0 bases, there was a span of 6 bases. CDR3 nucleotide sequence: TGTGCCAGCAGCTTAGCGTCGGGAGCCAAAAACATTCAGTACTTC. Its translation is CASSLASGAKNIQYF. The whole variable domain, remainder taken from reference TRBV7-9 and TRBJ2-4, is DTGVSQNPRHKITKRGQNVTFRCDPISEHNRLYWYRQTLGQGPEFLTYFQNEAQLEKSRLLSDRFSAERPKGSFSTLEIQRTEQGDSAMYLCASSLASGAKNIQYFGAGTRLSVL.

This rearrangement joins TRBV7-9 to TRBJ1-4; 7 bases are shared with TRBD1. This CDR3 has 14 amino acids. V gave up 3 bases and J gave up 7 bases; unmatched junction bases: 5. CDR1 SEHNR and CDR2 FQNEAQ come from the germline V gene (reference sequence). The CDR3 is CASSFDRESEKLFF. The CDR3 DNA is TGTGCCAGCAGCTTCGACAGGGAGAGTGAAAAACTGTTTTTT. Full variable domain (rest looked up from reference TRBV7-9 and TRBJ1-4): DTGVSQNPRHKITKRGQNVTFRCDPISEHNRLYWYRQTLGQGPEFLTYFQNEAQLEKSRLLSDRFSAERPKGSFSTLEIQRTEQGDSAMYLCASSFDRESEKLFFGSGTQLSVL.